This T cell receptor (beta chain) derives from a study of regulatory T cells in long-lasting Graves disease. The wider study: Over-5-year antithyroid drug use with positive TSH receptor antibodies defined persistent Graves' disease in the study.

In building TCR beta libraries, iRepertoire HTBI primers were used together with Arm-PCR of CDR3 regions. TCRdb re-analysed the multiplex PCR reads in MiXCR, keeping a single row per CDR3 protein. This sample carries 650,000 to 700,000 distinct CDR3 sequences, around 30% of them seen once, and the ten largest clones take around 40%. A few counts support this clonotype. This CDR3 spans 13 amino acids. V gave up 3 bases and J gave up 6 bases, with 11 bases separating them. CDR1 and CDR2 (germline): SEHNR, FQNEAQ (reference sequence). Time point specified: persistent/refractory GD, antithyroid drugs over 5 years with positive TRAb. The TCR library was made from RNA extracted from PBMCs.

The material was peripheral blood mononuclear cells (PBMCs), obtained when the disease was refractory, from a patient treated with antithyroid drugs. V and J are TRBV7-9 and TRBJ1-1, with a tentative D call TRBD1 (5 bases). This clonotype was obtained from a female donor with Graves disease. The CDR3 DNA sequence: TGTGCCAGCAGCTTGCAGGGTTACGCTGAAGCTTTCTTT. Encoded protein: CASSLQGYAEAFF.